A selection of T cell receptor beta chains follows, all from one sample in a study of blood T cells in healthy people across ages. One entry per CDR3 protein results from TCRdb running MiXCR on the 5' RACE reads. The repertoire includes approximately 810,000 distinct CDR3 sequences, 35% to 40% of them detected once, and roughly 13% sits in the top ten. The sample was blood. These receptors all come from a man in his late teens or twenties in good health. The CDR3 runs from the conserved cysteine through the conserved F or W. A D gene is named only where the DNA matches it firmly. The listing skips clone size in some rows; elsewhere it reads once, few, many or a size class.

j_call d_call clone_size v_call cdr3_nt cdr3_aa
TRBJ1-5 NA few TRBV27 TGTGCCAGCAGTTGGGGACGGCCGGGGGATCAGCCCCAGCATTTT CASSWGRPGDQPQHF
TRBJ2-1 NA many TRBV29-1 TGCAGCGTTTACAGATACAATGAGCAGTTCTTC CSVYRYNEQFF
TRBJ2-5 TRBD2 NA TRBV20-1 TGCAGTGCTAGTGCCAAGCAGGGACTAGCGGGGCATGGGGAGACCCAGTACTTC CSASAKQGLAGHGETQYF
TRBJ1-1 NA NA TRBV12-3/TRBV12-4 TGTGCCCAGGGTAATACTGAAGCTTTCTTT CAQGNTEAFF
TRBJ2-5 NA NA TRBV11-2 TGTGCCAGCAGCTTAGATATCGGGTGGGAGACCCAGTACTTC CASSLDIGWETQYF
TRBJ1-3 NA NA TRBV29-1 TGCAGCGTTTCCGCCGGGGGTTCTGGAAACACCATATATTTT CSVSAGGSGNTIYF
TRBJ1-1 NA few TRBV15 TGTGCCACCAGCAGAGATCGGCTGATGAACACTGAAGCTTTCTTT CATSRDRLMNTEAFF
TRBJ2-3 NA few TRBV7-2 TGTGCCAGCAGCCCAAGGGGGGGGGGCCATTTTGATGATACGCAGTATTTT CASSPRGGGHFDDTQYF
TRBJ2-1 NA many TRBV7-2 TGTGCCAGCAGCTTAGACCCAGGAAATGAGCAGTTCTTC CASSLDPGNEQFF
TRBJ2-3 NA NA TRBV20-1 TGCAGTGCTCCATTGGGGGCCGCACTTTCCGATGCGCAGTATTTT CSAPLGAALSDAQYF
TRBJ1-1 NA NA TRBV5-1 TGCGCCAGCAGCTTGGTCGCGACACCGAACACTGAAGCTTTCTTT CASSLVATPNTEAFF
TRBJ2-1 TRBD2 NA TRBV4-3 TGCGCCAGCAGCGCCAACCTAGCGGGGACTTACAATGAGCAGTTCTTC CASSANLAGTYNEQFF
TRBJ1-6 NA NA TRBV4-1 TGCGCCAGCAGCCAATTCCTGCTGGGGCTCTATAATTCACCCCTCCACTTT CASSQFLLGLYNSPLHF
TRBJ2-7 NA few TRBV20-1 TGCAGTGCTATAAACCCCAGGGGCTCTGACTACGACGAGCAGTACTTC CSAINPRGSDYDEQYF
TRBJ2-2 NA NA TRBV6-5 TGTGCCAGCAGTTACTCAGAGGGAGGCGAGGAGCTGTTTTTT CASSYSEGGEELFF
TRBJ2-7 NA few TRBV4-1 TGCGCCAGCAGCCCCGCGGGGTCCTCCTACAATGAGCAGTACTTC CASSPAGSSYNEQYF
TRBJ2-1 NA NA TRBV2 TGTGCCAGCAGTGAAGCCCCGGCGGGGGCCAGTGAGCAGTTCTTC CASSEAPAGASEQFF
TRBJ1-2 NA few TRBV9 TGTGCCAGCAGGTCCGGAAATGGCTACACCTTC CASRSGNGYTF
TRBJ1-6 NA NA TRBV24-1 TGTGCCACCAGTGACCCGGGCAGGGTGTCATGTAGTTCACCCCTCCACTTT CATSDPGRVSCSSPLHF
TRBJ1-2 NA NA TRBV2 TGTGCCAGCGGGCGCGTGGACCGGGGCTACACCTTC CASGRVDRGYTF
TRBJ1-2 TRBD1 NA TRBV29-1 TGCAGCGCCATCGGGACAGGGGGAGGCTACACCTTC CSAIGTGGGYTF
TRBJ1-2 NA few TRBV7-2 TGTGCCAGCAGCTTAGAAATCGGTGGCTACACCTTC CASSLEIGGYTF
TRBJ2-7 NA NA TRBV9 TGTGCCAGCAGCGTAGGTTGGCAAAGCTCCTACGAGCAGTACTTC CASSVGWQSSYEQYF
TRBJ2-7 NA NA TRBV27 TGTGCCAGCACGTCCAGGGGGGCCGAGCAGTACTTC CASTSRGAEQYF
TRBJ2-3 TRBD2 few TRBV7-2 TGTGCCAGCAGCTTAGGGGCGGGGGGCCCAGATACGCAGTATTTT CASSLGAGGPDTQYF
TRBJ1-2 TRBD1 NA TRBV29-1 TGCAGCGTTGATCCGGGACAGGGCTATGGCTACACCTTC CSVDPGQGYGYTF
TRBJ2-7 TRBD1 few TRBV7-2 TGTGCCAGCAGCTTGGGACAGGCTGGTGAGCAGTACTTC CASSLGQAGEQYF
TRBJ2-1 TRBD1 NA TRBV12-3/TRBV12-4 TGTGCCAGCAGTTTTCAGGGGGCTTACAATGAGCAGTTCTTC CASSFQGAYNEQFF
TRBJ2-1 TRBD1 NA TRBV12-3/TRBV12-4 TGTGCCAGCAGCCAGGACAGGACCGGGGAGACCCAGTTCTTC CASSQDRTGETQFF
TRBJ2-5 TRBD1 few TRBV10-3 TGTGCCATCAGCCCTGCAGGGGGCCTAGGAGAGACCCAGTACTTC CAISPAGGLGETQYF
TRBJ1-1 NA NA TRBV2 TGTGCCAGCAGTGCCCAGGGGATGAACACTGAAGCTTTCTTT CASSAQGMNTEAFF
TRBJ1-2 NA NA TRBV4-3 TGCGCCAGCAGCCAAGATAATGGAGGGAACTATGGCTACACCTTC CASSQDNGGNYGYTF